This TCR beta chain was profiled in a study of blood T cell repertoires in COVID-19. About the study: The study drew acute and convalescent COVID-19 samples from the United States, Italy and Spain. Sample material is recorded as cDNA or gDNA derived from T cells, B-cell-depleted T cells, or PBMCs.

The length of the CDR3 is 14 residues. V lost 0 bases to trimming and J lost 2 bases, with 10 bases between them. Germline CDR1 and CDR2: GTSNPN and SVGIG (reference sequence). In the original workflow: Amplification with reference gene primers provided the estimates of nucleated cell counts. The method was immunoSEQ multiplex PCR; TCRdb's version includes in-frame clones alone and lacks a portion of them. The V and J calls and clone size are taken from that table; D and trimming were inferred from the DNA. This table has approximately 150,000 clones, more than 75% appearing once. The chain employs TRBV30 and TRBJ1-2; no firm D call. The sequencing sample was made of peripheral blood. This sequence was found in a woman aged 50 to 65 with active or convalescent COVID-19. The CDR3 nucleotides are TGTGCCTGGAGTGTAGGGAGCCTGAACTATGGCTACACCTTC. Its translation is CAWSVGSLNYGYTF.